This entry lists 24 T cell receptor beta chains sequenced from one sample in a study of metastatic and nonmetastatic thyroid tumors (dated by TCRdb to about 2020). None of the patients had been given any treatment before thyroid surgery. Library generation was performed with PCR. Instrument on record: Illumina HiSeq 4000. TCRdb trimmed public reads at Q25 via fastp, called clones via MiXCR and kept in-frame beta chains. In all, the sample holds tens of thousands of clones, and around 28% of those were seen once. 5.4% of the sample is in the top ten clones. Sequencing used tumor tissue. The receptors derive from a female donor with papillary thyroid cancer or a benign thyroid nodule (not recorded which). Some clones in this sample may be carry-over from other donors' samples.

This clone has just a few counts. The chain recombines TRBV6-1 with TRBJ2-1; the match to TRBD2 covers 12 bases. V trimming: 2 bases; J trimming: 8 bases; junction bases outside the gene matches: 7. Germline CDR1 MNHNS, CDR2 SASEGT. This CDR3 spans 16 amino acids. In DNA form, the CDR3 reads TGTGCCAGCAGTGAACTAGCGGGAGGGCCGGGTTATGAGCAGTTCTTC. Protein product: CASSELAGGPGYEQFF.

The rearrangement links TRBV5-1 to TRBJ2-7; possible D gene TRBD2, 5 bases. The germline V and J ends were trimmed by 2 bases and 4 bases, with 13 bases remaining between them. Germline CDR1 SGHRS, CDR2 YFSETQ. The length of the CDR3 is 14 residues. The CDR3 region is CASSLLLGGYEQYF. For the CDR3, the DNA is TGCGCCAGCAGCTTATTACTAGGCGGGTACGAGCAGTACTTC.

This clone occurred a few times. The J gene is TRBJ2-1, the V gene TRBV9, with TRBD2 matching over 8 bases. J lost 3 bases, V lost 4 bases, and 6 bases had no gene match. Per germline, CDR1 SGDLS and CDR2 YYNGEE. The CDR3 consists of 15 residues. The CDR3 loop reads CASSYSGIYYNEQFF. The CDR3 region has the DNA TGTGCCAGCAGCTATAGCGGGATCTACTACAATGAGCAGTTCTTC.

This clone came up many times. Other DNA variants within this sample encode the same CDR3. J is TRBJ1-2 and V is TRBV7-8; 8 nucleotides align to TRBD1. The CDR3 spans 15 residues. Trimming cost V 5 bases and J 4 bases; bases outside gene matches: 9. Germline V lookup: CDR1 SGHVS, CDR2 FQNEAQ. Written as DNA, the CDR3 is TGTGCCAGCAGCCTCGGACAGGGACGGAGCTATGGCTACACCTTC. Translation gives CASSLGQGRSYGYTF.

The chain has TRBV9 and TRBJ2-7; D is possibly TRBD1 or TRBD2 (6 bases each). With 6 bases removed from V and 0 bases from J, the gap between germline ends came to 10 bases. Germline V gene lookup returns CDR1 SGDLS and CDR2 YYNGEE. The CDR3 covers 13 residues. The chain's CDR3 is CASIGGGSYEQYF. The CDR3 region has the DNA TGTGCCAGCATCGGGGGCGGCTCCTACGAGCAGTACTTC.

This clone was observed at least ten times. The chain couples TRBV6-2 or TRBV6-3 to TRBJ1-5; perhaps TRBD1 as D (5 bases). The V gene's germline CDR1 is MNHEY and CDR2 SVGEGT. The CDR3 consists of 14 residues. Trimming took off 8 bases at V and 3 bases at J, with 14 bases between the two ends. In DNA, the CDR3 is TGTGCCAGCTCCGTCCGACAGTACAATCAGCCCCAGCATTTT. Its protein is CASSVRQYNQPQHF.

This clone came up a few times. The chain carries TRBV6-1 and TRBJ2-3, with D unresolved. With 5 bases removed from V and 2 bases from J, the gap between germline ends came to 17 bases. The CDR3 has 16 amino acids. From germline, CDR1 is MNHNS and CDR2 SASEGT. CDR3 DNA: TGTGCCAGCAGTCAAATAAGCGTATTTCTCACAGATACGCAGTATTTT. Amino acids: CASSQISVFLTDTQYF.

CDR3 DNA: TGTGCCAGCAGCTTAAGACCCGCTAGCGGGGGCCAGCAGTATTTT. It is translated as CASSLRPASGGQQYF. The chain employs TRBV7-3 and TRBJ2-3; 10 bases match TRBD2. CDR1 SGHTA and CDR2 FQGTGA come from the germline V gene. The CDR3 runs 15 residues. V lost 1 base and J lost 11; bases outside the gene matches: 9.

Many counts were recorded for this clone. Just one base apart from a much larger clone, this may be a read error. The chain couples TRBV7-2 to TRBJ2-3; D perhaps matches TRBD2 (6 bases). V lost 4 bases and J lost 0, with 17 bases in between. This CDR3 comprises 17 residues. From germline, CDR1 is SGHTA and CDR2 FQGNSA. The CDR3 nucleotides are TGTGCCAGCAGCTCACCCCTAGCGTGGCAGAGCACAGATACGCAGTATTTT. It translates to CASSSPLAWQSTDTQYF.

CDR3 amino acids: CASSSVGQFTDTQYF. The CDR3 coding sequence is TGTGCCAGTAGTTCCGTAGGACAGTTCACAGATACGCAGTATTTT. This chain links TRBV2 with TRBJ2-3; tentatively, D is TRBD1 (6 bases). Trimming pared 9 bases from V and 2 bases from J, leaving 18 bases between. This CDR3 spans 15 amino acids. Germline-derived CDR1 and CDR2 are SNHLY and FYNNEI.

This chain links TRBV5-8 with TRBJ1-1; possibly TRBD1 for D (5 bases). V dropped 5 bases and J dropped 6 bases, with 23 bases sitting between them. The germline V gene has CDR1 SGHTS and CDR2 YDEGEE. The CDR3 spans 16 residues. The CDR3 DNA is TGTGCCAGCAGTTTGTTTTCAGGGACGATCCGGGCTGAAGCTTTCTTT. It translates to CASSLFSGTIRAEAFF.

The chain's CDR3 is CASRPGLGQGAHGYTF. CDR3 nucleotide sequence: TGTGCCAGCAGGCCCGGATTGGGGCAGGGGGCTCATGGCTACACCTTC. The chain has TRBV12-3 or TRBV12-4 and TRBJ1-2; 8 bases align to TRBD1. V shed 6 bases and J 6 bases; nucleotides not matched to a gene: 15. The CDR3 loop spans 16 amino acids.

This clone was seen repeatedly, ten times or more. The genes are TRBV6-1 and TRBJ2-5; 11 bases line up with TRBD2. J was trimmed by 2 bases and V by 5 bases; bases with no gene match: 10. The CDR3 consists of 17 residues. Germline loops: CDR1 MNHNS, CDR2 SASEGT. The CDR3 spells CASSPERLAGQQETQYF. In DNA, the CDR3 is TGTGCCAGCAGTCCCGAAAGACTAGCGGGGCAGCAAGAGACCCAGTACTTC.

This clone was found a few times. This chain connects TRBV30 to TRBJ2-7, with D uncertain. This CDR3 has 15 residues. Per germline, CDR1 GTSNPN and CDR2 SVGIG (reference sequence). V lost 0 bases and J lost 6, with 18 bases in between. The chain's CDR3 is CAWSVLGLRDGEQYF. As DNA, the CDR3 is TGTGCCTGGAGTGTACTTGGGTTAAGGGATGGCGAGCAGTACTTC.

The chain carries TRBV11-2 and TRBJ1-3, with 7 bases that match TRBD1. The CDR3 extends over 16 amino acids. The V segment lost 1 base and the J segment 2 bases; nucleotides outside the gene matches: 5. Germline V lookup: CDR1 SGHAT, CDR2 FQNNGV. The CDR3 region is CASSLVGGGTGNTIYF. The CDR3 nucleotides are TGTGCCAGCAGCTTAGTTGGAGGGGGCACTGGAAACACCATATATTTT.

The chain carries TRBV20-1 and TRBJ2-7; D ambiguous. Trimming stripped 3 bases from V and 0 bases from J, with 9 bases between. Looked up from germline, CDR1 is DFQATT and CDR2 is SNEGSKA (reference sequence). This CDR3 has 13 residues. The CDR3 DNA is TGCAGTGCTAGGGACGTGTACTCCTACGAGCAGTACTTC. Amino acid sequence: CSARDVYSYEQYF.

As regards this clone: A read error may produce the germline difference seen at one junction end. CDR3 loop: CASILSGGPDTQYF. The CDR3 DNA reads TGTGCCAGCATCTTATCGGGGGGACCAGATACGCAGTATTTT. This chain joins TRBV7-8 and TRBJ2-3, with TRBD2 matching over 7 bases. Germline V lookup: CDR1 SGHVS, CDR2 FQNEAQ. This CDR3 has 14 residues.

Many counts were recorded for this clone. The chain links TRBV10-2 to TRBJ1-4, with D perhaps matching TRBD1 (5 bases). V was pared by 1 base and J by 8 bases, with 14 bases between. CDR3 length equals 15 residues. Germline V gives CDR1 WSHSY, CDR2 SAAADI. The chain's CDR3 is CASSEYSAGDEKLFF. The CDR3 DNA reads TGCGCCAGCAGTGAGTACAGCGCGGGGGACGAAAAACTGTTTTTT.

The sample holds one count of this clone. A read error may produce the germline difference seen at one junction end. This chain links TRBV5-1 with TRBJ2-3, with TRBD2 as a possible D gene (6 bases). Germline CDR1 is SGHRS and CDR2 is YFSETQ. The CDR3 loop spans 16 amino acids. CDR3 in DNA: TGCGCCAGCATCTTGAGTATTGGGGGGAACACAGATACGCAGTATTTT. Encoded protein: CASILSIGGNTDTQYF.

Many counts were recorded for this clone. The CDR3 sequence: CSVRQGANYGYTF. The CDR3 DNA is TGCAGCGTAAGACAGGGGGCGAACTATGGCTACACCTTC. This chain connects TRBV29-1 to TRBJ1-2; 10 nucleotides match TRBD1. The CDR3 contains 13 residues. V shed 6 bases and J 2 bases; nucleotides not matched to a gene: 3. The germline V gene encodes CDR1 SQVTM and CDR2 ANQGSEA.

This clone showed up many times. The chain uses TRBV7-2 and TRBJ2-5; D remains ambiguous. The CDR3 spans 12 residues. Trimming pared 8 bases from V and 3 bases from J, leaving 10 bases between. From germline, CDR1 is SGHTA and CDR2 FQGNSA. The CDR3 nucleotides are TGTGCCAGCTCACGACAAGAAGAGACCCAGTACTTC. It specifies CASSRQEETQYF.

For this clone: The junction departs from germline at one end; a sequencing error may be responsible. J is TRBJ2-1 and V is TRBV30; either TRBD1 or TRBD2 may fit D (6 bases each). The CDR3 consists of 15 residues. CDR1 and CDR2 (germline): GTSNPN, SVGIG (reference sequence). The CDR3 region has the DNA TGTGCCTGGAGTGTATGGGGGGCCTCCTACAATGATCAGTTCTTC. It codes for CAWSVWGASYNDQFF.

This clone was found many times. The chain combines TRBV3-1 with TRBJ2-3; no reliable D call. V was shortened by 4 bases and J by 6 bases, with 11 bases between the two germline ends. CDR1 LGHDT and CDR2 YNNKEL come from the germline V gene (reference sequence). The length of the CDR3 is 13 residues. CDR3 in amino acids: CASSPGPEDTQYF. The CDR3 nucleotides read TGTGCCAGCAGCCCCGGGCCGGAGGATACGCAGTATTTT.

This clone was picked up many times. Other DNA sequences in this sample translate to the same CDR3. This sequence joins TRBV2 and TRBJ2-5; D is uncertain. Germline V CDR1 and CDR2: SNHLY, FYNNEI. This CDR3 comprises 11 residues. The ends were cut back, 8 bases at V and 5 bases at J, with 9 bases in the middle. The CDR3 region has the DNA TGTGCCAGCGTTGGTGGGGAGACCCAGTACTTC. Translating it yields CASVGGETQYF. Based on the CDR3 plus reference TRBV2 and TRBJ2-5, the full variable domain is EPEVTQTPSHQVTQMGQEVILRCVPISNHLYFYWYRQILGQKVEFLVSFYNNEISEKSEIFDDQFSVERPDGSNFTLKIRSTKLEDSAMYFCASVGGETQYFGPGTRLLVL.